Sequencing of this T cell receptor beta chain was carried out in a study of blood T cell repertoires in COVID-19. Across the whole study: The study drew acute and convalescent COVID-19 samples from the United States, Italy and Spain. From T cells, B-cell-depleted T cells, or PBMCs came the material, which was cDNA or gDNA.

In the authors' workflow: Reference gene primers were amplified, and this amplification served to estimate nucleated cell counts. The data were produced by immunoSEQ multiplex PCR, yet TCRdb's version contains in-frame clones alone and is incomplete. For V, J and clone size, that table is used; D and trimming come from the DNA. The sample carries more than 10,000 clones, roughly four fifths recorded once. Germline CDR1 and CDR2: MNHNS and SASEGT. V gave up 0 bases and J gave up 3 bases; unmatched junction bases: 5. The CDR3 sequence is 16 residues long. This rearrangement joins TRBV6-1 to TRBJ2-3, with 8 positions matching TRBD2. The TCR sequence derives from a middle-aged man with active or convalescent COVID-19. Input material: peripheral blood. Written as DNA, the CDR3 is TGTGCCAGCAGTGAAGCATCGGGAGGGCCGACAGATACGCAGTATTTT. Translating gives CASSEASGGPTDTQYF.